This T cell receptor beta chain originates from a study of blood T cell repertoires in COVID-19. The overall study: Donors in the United States, Italy and Spain gave samples during acute or convalescent COVID-19.

Researchers sorted participants into cohorts using their self-reported clinical history. This CDR3 spans 17 amino acids. CDR1 is SGHTA, CDR2 FQGTGA, per germline. Unmatched junction bases numbered 6, after V lost 5 bases and J lost 4 bases. The repertoire was sequenced with immunoSEQ multiplex PCR; TCRdb's copy has only in-frame clones and lacks some. The top ten clones hold approximately 3% of a sample with a few hundred thousand clones, roughly 90% of them seen once. The chain couples TRBV7-3 to TRBJ2-6; 12 positions match TRBD1. Sequencing was done on a sample of PBMCs or T cells enriched from blood (not recorded which). This sequence was found in a woman in her thirties who had recovered from COVID-19. CDR3 bases: TGTGCCAGCAGCATGGGACAGGGGGCTGCGGGGGCCAACGTCCTGACTTTC. This translates into CASSMGQGAAGANVLTF.